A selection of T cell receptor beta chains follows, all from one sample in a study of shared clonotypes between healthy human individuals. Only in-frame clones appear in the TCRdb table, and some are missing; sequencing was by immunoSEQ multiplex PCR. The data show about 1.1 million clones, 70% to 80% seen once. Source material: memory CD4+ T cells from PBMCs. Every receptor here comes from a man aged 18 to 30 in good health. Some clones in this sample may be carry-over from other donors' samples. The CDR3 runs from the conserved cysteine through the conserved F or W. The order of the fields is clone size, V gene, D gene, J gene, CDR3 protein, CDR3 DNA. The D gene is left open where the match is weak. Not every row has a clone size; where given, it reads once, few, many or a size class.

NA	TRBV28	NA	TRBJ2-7	CASSLPVPYEQYF	TGTGCCAGCAGTTTGCCCGTCCCCTACGAGCAGTACTTC
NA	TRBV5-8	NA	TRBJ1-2	CASSLDRFYGYTF	TGTGCCAGCAGCCTTGACAGGTTCTATGGCTACACCTTC
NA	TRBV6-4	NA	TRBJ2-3	CASSAQPTSTDTQYF	TGTGCCAGCAGTGCCCAACCCACTAGCACAGATACGCAGTATTTT
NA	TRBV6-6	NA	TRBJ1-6	CASSASVGSNSPLHF	TGTGCCAGCAGTGCTTCGGTTGGGTCGAATTCACCCCTCCACTTT
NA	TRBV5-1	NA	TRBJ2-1	CASSTDNNEQFF	TGCGCCAGCAGCACCGACAACAATGAGCAGTTCTTC
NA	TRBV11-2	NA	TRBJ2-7	CASSLEFSAGEQYF	TGTGCCAGCAGCTTAGAATTCTCCGCCGGCGAGCAGTACTTC
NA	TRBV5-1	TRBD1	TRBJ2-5	CASSGDRTQETQYF	TGCGCCAGCAGCGGGGACAGGACTCAAGAGACCCAGTACTTC
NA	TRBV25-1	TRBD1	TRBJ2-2	CASSDNDRESGELFF	TGTGCCAGCAGTGATAACGACAGGGAAAGCGGGGAGCTGTTTTTT
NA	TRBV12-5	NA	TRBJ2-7	CASGLSVGEQYF	TGTGCTAGTGGTTTGTCGGTCGGCGAGCAGTACTTC
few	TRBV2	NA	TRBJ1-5	CASSEALGDQPQHF	TGTGCCAGCAGTGAAGCTCTCGGGGATCAGCCCCAGCATTTT
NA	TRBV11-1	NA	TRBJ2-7	CASSPRGPGGSYEQYF	TGTGCCAGCAGCCCCAGAGGACCAGGCGGGTCCTACGAGCAGTACTTC
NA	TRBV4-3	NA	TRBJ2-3	CASSQGQTTQYF	TGCGCCAGCAGCCAAGGACAAACTACGCAGTATTTT
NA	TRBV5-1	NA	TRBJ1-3	CASSLRPGVGGNTIYF	TGCGCCAGCAGCCTTCGACCGGGCGTGGGTGGAAACACCATATATTTT
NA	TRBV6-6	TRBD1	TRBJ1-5	CASVYTHQGEQPQHF	TGTGCCAGCGTATACACCCACCAGGGGGAACAGCCCCAGCATTTT
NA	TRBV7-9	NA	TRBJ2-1	CASSPPQGLTGYNEQFF	TGTGCCAGCAGCCCCCCGCAGGGGTTAACCGGTTACAATGAGCAGTTCTTC
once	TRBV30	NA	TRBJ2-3	CASSPRGLRGTQYF	TGTGCCTCATCCCCCCGTGGGCTTCGAGGGACGCAGTATTTT
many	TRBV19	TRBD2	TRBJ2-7	CASRGGLADSYEQYF	TGTGCCAGTAGGGGGGGACTAGCGGATTCCTACGAGCAGTACTTC
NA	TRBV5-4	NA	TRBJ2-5	CASSLNGGLQETQYF	TGTGCCAGCAGCTTGAACGGTGGACTGCAAGAGACCCAGTACTTC
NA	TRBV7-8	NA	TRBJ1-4	CASTPFRFLREKLFF	TGTGCCAGCACTCCCTTCCGGTTTCTTCGTGAAAAACTGTTTTTT
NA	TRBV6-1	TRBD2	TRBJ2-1	CASNPLGIAGEEQFF	TGTGCCAGCAACCCGTTGGGGATAGCGGGAGAAGAGCAGTTCTTC
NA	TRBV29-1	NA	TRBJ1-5	CSVGGGVNQPQHF	TGCAGCGTTGGTGGTGGGGTAAATCAGCCCCAGCATTTT
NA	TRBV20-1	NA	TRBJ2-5	CSAQESETQYF	TGCAGTGCACAGGAATCGGAGACCCAGTACTTC
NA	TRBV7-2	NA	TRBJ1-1	CASSSRGLNTEAFF	TGTGCCAGCAGCTCCAGGGGCCTGAACACTGAAGCTTTCTTT
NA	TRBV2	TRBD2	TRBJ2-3	CASRAEAGLVFTDTQYF	TGTGCCAGCAGGGCCGAAGCGGGACTAGTGTTCACAGATACGCAGTATTTT
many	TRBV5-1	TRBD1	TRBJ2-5	CASSLDRQGAETQYF	TGCGCCAGCAGCTTGGATCGTCAGGGGGCCGAGACCCAGTACTTC
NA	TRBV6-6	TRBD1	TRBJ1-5	CASSLPGTGSNPQHF	TGTGCCAGCAGTTTACCCGGGACAGGGAGTAATCCCCAGCATTTT
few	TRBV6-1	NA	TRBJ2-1	CASSERQAHYNEQFF	TGTGCCAGCAGTGAGCGACAGGCCCATTACAATGAGCAGTTCTTC
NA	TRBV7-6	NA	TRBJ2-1	CASSLGPGPNEQFF	TGTGCCAGCAGCCTAGGGCCCGGCCCCAATGAGCAGTTCTTC
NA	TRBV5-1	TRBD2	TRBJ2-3	CASSPGLAGEVTDTQYF	TGCGCCAGCAGCCCCGGACTAGCGGGAGAGGTCACAGATACGCAGTATTTT
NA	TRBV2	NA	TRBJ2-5	CASSDRLGQETQYF	TGTGCCAGCAGTGATAGGTTGGGCCAAGAGACCCAGTACTTC
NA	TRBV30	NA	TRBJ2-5	CAWSGVGPPAGETQYF	TGTGCCTGGAGTGGTGTAGGACCCCCGGCGGGAGAGACCCAGTACTTC
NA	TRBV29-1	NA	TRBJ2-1	CSVDRVGPRGGGAYNEQFF	TGCAGCGTTGATCGAGTTGGGCCTCGGGGTGGAGGCGCCTACAATGAGCAGTTCTTC
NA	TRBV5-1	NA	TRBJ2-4	CASSSTWVRTGDKNIQYF	TGCGCCAGCAGCTCAACCTGGGTCAGGACGGGAGATAAAAACATTCAGTACTTC
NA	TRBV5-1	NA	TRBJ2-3	CASSLTDAQGTDTQYF	TGCGCCAGCAGCCTCACGGACGCACAAGGCACAGATACGCAGTATTTT
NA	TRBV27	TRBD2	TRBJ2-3	CASSGLSSGSTDTQYF	TGTGCCAGCAGCGGTCTCTCTAGCGGGAGCACAGATACGCAGTATTTT
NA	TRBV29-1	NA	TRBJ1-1	CSVVRTKNTEAFF	TGCAGCGTTGTCCGCACCAAGAACACTGAAGCTTTCTTT
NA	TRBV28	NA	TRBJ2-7	CASSSTSIRYF	TGTGCCAGCAGTTCGACTTCGATCCGGTACTTC
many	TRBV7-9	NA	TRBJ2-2	CASSPQGGELFF	TGTGCCAGCAGCCCCCAAGGTGGGGAGCTGTTTTTT
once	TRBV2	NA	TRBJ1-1	CASSELDATEAFF	TGTGCCAGCAGTGAATTGGATGCCACTGAAGCTTTCTTT
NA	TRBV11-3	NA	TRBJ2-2	CASSSDRGNTGELFF	TGTGCCAGCAGCTCCGATCGGGGTAACACCGGGGAGCTGTTTTTT
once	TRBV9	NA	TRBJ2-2	CASSVALRGELFF	TGTGCCAGCAGCGTAGCCCTCCGCGGGGAGCTGTTTTTT
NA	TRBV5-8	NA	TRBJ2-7	CASSLFGRSSYEQYF	TGTGCCAGCAGCTTATTCGGGCGAAGCTCCTACGAGCAGTACTTC
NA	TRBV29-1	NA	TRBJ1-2	CSVEDGAPGLYGYTF	TGCAGCGTTGAAGATGGGGCTCCGGGGCTTTACGGCTACACCTTC
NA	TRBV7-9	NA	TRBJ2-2	CASVGGNTGELFF	TGTGCCAGCGTGGGGGGTAACACCGGGGAGCTGTTTTTT
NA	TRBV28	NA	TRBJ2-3	CASSLADTTDTQYF	TGTGCCAGCAGTTTAGCGGACACCACAGATACGCAGTATTTT
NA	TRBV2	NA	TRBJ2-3	CASSAPSRTDTQYF	TGTGCCAGCAGTGCCCCTAGCCGCACAGATACGCAGTATTTT
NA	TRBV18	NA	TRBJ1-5	CASSVLERNQPQHF	TGTGCCAGCTCAGTCTTGGAGCGCAATCAGCCCCAGCATTTT
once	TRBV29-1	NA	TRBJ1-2	CSVVPYYGYTF	TGCAGCGTTGTTCCTTATTATGGCTACACCTTC
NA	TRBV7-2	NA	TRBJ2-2	CASSLALRTGELFF	TGTGCCAGCAGCTTAGCATTACGCACCGGGGAGCTGTTTTTT
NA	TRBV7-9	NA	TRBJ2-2	CASSFLGLLQTGELFF	TGTGCCAGCAGCTTCCTAGGACTCTTACAAACCGGGGAGCTGTTTTTT
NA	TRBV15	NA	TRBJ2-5	CATSRHRKIQETQYF	TGTGCCACCAGCAGACATAGGAAGATTCAAGAGACCCAGTACTTC
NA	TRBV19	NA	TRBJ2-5	CASSRGETQYF	TGTGCCAGCTCCCGGGGGGAGACCCAGTACTTC
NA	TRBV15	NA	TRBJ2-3	CATSREGGYTDTQYF	TGTGCCACCAGCAGAGAGGGCGGTTACACAGATACGCAGTATTTT
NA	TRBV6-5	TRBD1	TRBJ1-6	CASSPGQGGFSPLHF	TGTGCCAGCAGTCCGGGACAGGGTGGCTTTTCACCCCTCCACTTT